Sequencing of this T cell receptor beta chain was carried out in a study of regulatory T cells in long-lasting Graves disease. Study outcomes and limitations: Clonotypes that were public and shared totalled about 2,500 in persistent patients versus roughly 1,000 in new patients.

Researchers made TCR beta libraries by using iRepertoire HTBI primers and running Arm-PCR on CDR3 regions. Original processing methods: Sample data revealed about 60 TRBV and 14 TRBJ segments. TCRdb reprocessed the multiplex PCR reads with MiXCR, giving one entry per CDR3 protein. TCRdb's processing, not the authors', yielded these V and J calls. The sample has about 660,000 distinct CDR3 sequences, around 30% seen once. A note on this clonotype: The target antigen is unknown.

The CDR3 has 12 residues. The germline V gene has CDR1 DFQATT and CDR2 SNEGSKA (reference sequence). Germline trimming cut 6 bases from V and 6 bases from J; bases unmatched to any gene: 6. Stated time point: persistent/refractory GD, antithyroid drugs over 5 years with positive TRAb. RNA extracted from PBMCs served as the sequencing template. The sequencing used peripheral blood mononuclear cells (PBMCs), collected when the disease was refractory, from a patient treated with antithyroid drugs. The sequence derives from a female donor with Graves disease. The genes are TRBV20-1 and TRBJ1-1; 8 bases match TRBD1. The CDR3, as DNA: TGCAGTGCGTCCAGGGGGCAAGCTGAAGCTTTCTTT. It is translated as CSASRGQAEAFF.